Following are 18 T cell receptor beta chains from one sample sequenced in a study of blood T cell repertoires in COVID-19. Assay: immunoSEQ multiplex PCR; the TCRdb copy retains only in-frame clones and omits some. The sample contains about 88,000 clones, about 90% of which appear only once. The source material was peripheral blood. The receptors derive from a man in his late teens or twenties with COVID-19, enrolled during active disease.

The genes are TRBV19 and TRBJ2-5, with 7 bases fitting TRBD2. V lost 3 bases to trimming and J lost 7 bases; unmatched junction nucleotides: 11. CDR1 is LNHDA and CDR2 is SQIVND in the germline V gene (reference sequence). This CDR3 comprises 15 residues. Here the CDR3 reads CASSMGRGPYGTQYF. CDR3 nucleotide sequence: TGTGCCAGTAGTATGGGGAGGGGTCCTTATGGGACCCAGTACTTC.

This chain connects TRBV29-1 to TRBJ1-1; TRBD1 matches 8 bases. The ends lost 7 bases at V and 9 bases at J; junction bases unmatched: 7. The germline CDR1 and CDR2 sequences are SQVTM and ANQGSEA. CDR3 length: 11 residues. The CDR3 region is CSAGQGPKAFF. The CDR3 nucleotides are TGCAGCGCAGGACAGGGACCTAAAGCTTTCTTT. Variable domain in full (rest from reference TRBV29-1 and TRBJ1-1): SAVISQKPSRDICQRGTSLTIQCQVDSQVTMMFWYRQQPGQSLTLIATANQGSEATYESGFVIDKFPISRPNLTFSTLTVSNMSPEDSSIYLCSAGQGPKAFFGQGTRLTVV.

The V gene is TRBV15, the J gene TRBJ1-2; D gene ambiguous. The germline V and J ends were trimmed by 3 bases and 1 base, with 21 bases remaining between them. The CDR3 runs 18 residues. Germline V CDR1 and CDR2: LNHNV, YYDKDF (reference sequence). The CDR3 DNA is TGTGCCACCAGCAGCTACAGATATGCTCCCCCCGATAACTATGGCTACACCTTC. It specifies CATSSYRYAPPDNYGYTF.

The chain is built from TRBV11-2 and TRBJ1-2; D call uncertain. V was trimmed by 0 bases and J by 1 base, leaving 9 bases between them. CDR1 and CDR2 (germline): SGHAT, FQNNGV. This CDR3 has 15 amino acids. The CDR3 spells CASSLESGNNYGYTF. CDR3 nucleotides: TGTGCCAGCAGCTTAGAAAGCGGGAATAACTATGGCTACACCTTC.

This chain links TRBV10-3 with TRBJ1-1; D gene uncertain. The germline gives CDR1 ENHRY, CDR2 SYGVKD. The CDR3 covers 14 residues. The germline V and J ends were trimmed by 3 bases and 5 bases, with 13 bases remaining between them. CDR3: CAISDHSRRTEAFF. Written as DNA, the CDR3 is TGTGCCATCAGTGACCACAGCCGTCGGACTGAAGCTTTCTTT.

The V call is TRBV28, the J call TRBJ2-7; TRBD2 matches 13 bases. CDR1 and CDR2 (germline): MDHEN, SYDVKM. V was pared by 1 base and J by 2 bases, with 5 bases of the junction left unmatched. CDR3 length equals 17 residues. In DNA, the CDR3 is TGTGCCAGCAGTTTATCCCTCGGACTAGCGGGAGCCTACGAGCAGTACTTC. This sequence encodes CASSLSLGLAGAYEQYF.

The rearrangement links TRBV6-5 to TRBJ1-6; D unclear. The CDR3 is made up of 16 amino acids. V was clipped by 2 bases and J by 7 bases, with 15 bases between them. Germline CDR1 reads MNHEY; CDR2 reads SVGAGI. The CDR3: CASSYVLATGNSPLHF. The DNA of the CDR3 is TGTGCCAGCAGTTACGTTTTAGCGACGGGGAATTCACCCCTCCACTTT.

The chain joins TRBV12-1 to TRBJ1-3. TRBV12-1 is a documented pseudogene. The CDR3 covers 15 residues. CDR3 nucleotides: TGTGCCAGCAGCCCCGAGCGCAGCTCTGGAAACACCATATATTTT. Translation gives CASSPERSSGNTIYF.

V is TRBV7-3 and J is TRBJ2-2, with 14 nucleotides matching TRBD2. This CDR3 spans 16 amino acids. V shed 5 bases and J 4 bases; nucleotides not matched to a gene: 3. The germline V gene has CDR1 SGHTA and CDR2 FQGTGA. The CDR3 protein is CASSVGLAGGTGELFF. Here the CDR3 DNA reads TGTGCCAGCAGCGTTGGACTAGCGGGAGGCACCGGGGAGCTGTTTTTT.

Written as DNA, the CDR3 is TGTGCCAGCAGCCAAACCGAAAACCGGTATGGCTACACCTTC. Amino acids: CASSQTENRYGYTF. The rearrangement joins TRBV6-6 to TRBJ1-2; D ambiguous. The germline CDR1 and CDR2 sequences are MNHNY and SVGAGI (reference sequence). The CDR3 is 14 residues long. V lost 6 bases and J lost 5, with 16 bases in between.

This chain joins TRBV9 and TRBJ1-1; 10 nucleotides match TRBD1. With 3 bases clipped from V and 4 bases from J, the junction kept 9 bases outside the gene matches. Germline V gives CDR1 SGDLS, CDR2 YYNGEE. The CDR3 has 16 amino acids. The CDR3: CASSGQGADRGTEAFF. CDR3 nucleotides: TGTGCCAGCAGCGGACAGGGGGCGGATAGGGGCACTGAAGCTTTCTTT.

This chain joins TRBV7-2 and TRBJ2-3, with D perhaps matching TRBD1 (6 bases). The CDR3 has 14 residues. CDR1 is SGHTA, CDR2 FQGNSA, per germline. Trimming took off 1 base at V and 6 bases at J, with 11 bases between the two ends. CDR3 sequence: CASSLVGGSDTQYF. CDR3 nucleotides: TGTGCCAGCAGCTTAGTAGGGGGATCGGATACGCAGTATTTT.

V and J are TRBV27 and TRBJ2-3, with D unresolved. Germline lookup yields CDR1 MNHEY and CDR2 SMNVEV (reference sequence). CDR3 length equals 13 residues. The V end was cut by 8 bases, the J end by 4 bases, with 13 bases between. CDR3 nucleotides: TGTGCCAGCTTTTCTATAAAGTCAGATACGCAGTATTTT. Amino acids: CASFSIKSDTQYF.

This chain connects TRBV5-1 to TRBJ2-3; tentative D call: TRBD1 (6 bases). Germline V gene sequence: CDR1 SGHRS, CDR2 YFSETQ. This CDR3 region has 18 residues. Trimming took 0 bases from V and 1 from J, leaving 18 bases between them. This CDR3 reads CASSLAGQISGGTDTQYF. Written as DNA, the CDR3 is TGCGCCAGCAGCTTGGCCGGACAGATCTCAGGTGGCACAGATACGCAGTATTTT.

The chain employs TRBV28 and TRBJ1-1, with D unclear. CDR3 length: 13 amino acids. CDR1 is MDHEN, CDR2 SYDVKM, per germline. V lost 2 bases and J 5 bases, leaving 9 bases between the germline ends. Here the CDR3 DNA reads TGTGCCAGCAGTTTAGGAAGAGGAACTGAAGCTTTCTTT. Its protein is CASSLGRGTEAFF.

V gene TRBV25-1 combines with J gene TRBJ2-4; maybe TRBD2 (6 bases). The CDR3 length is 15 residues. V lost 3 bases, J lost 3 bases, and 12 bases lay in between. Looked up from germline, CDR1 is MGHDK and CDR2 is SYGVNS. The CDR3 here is CASSEEGLGKNIQYF. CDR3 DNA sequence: TGTGCCAGCAGTGAGGAGGGTTTGGGCAAAAACATTCAGTACTTC. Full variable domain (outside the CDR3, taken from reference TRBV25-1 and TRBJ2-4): EADIYQTPRYLVIGTGKKITLECSQTMGHDKMYWYQQDPGMELHLIHYSYGVNSTEKGDLSSESTVSRIRTEHFPLTLESARPSHTSQYLCASSEEGLGKNIQYFGAGTRLSVL.

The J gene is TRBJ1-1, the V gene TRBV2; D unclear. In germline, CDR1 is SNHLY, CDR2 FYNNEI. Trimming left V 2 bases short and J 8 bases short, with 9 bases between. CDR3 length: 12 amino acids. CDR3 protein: CASSEPGREAFF. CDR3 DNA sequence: TGTGCCAGCAGTGAACCAGGCCGAGAAGCTTTCTTT.

The DNA of the CDR3 is TGTGCCAGCAGTCGCAAAGGGGGGGGCGGTCAGCCCCAGCATTTT. Amino acids: CASSRKGGGGQPQHF. The chain combines TRBV6-5 with TRBJ1-5; a weak D match, TRBD1 (6 bases). The CDR3 runs to 15 residues. The germline V and J ends were trimmed by 5 bases and 6 bases, with 17 bases remaining between them. Germline lookup yields CDR1 MNHEY and CDR2 SVGAGI.